Detailed here is one TCR beta chain. Its specificity is unknown. A much larger clonotype is one base distant, so this may be a read error. The conserved phenylalanine or tryptophan is not found at the CDR3 terminus, so this likely reflects a read error. Donors had no other autoimmune disease or infection in four weeks. This entry comes from a study of type 1 and type 2 diabetes patients. Study context: Samples came from type 1 diabetic, type 2 diabetic or nondiabetic people, recruited in China. Broader study findings: Some expanded clones seen only in T1D might occur in additional T2D or control samples.

CDR3 length: 18 residues. Trimming left V 1 base short and J 2 bases short, with 20 bases between. The germline gives CDR1 MGHDK, CDR2 SYGVNS. Genomic DNA was the PCR template. A primer set of 30 forward and 13 reverse primers amplified the CDR3. TCRdb re-derived calls from the multiplex PCR reads in MiXCR, one entry per CDR3 protein. In the table there are fewer than 300,000 distinct CDR3 sequences, over 45% of which are singletons. The chain carries TRBV25-1 and TRBJ1-1; perhaps TRBD1 as D (5 bases). The sequencing sample was made of peripheral blood mononuclear cells (PBMCs). The receptor was isolated from a man aged 18 to 30 with type 2 diabetes. CDR3 sequence (DNA): TGTGCCAGCAGTGAATCTCTTTGGCAGGGCGAGGAAAACACTGAAGCTTTCTCT. Its protein product is CASSESLWQGEENTEAFS.